This T cell receptor beta chain was retrieved from a study of CD8+ T cells in alopecia areata. Looked up from germline, CDR1 is SQVTM and CDR2 is ANQGSEA. CDR3 length: 14 residues. Trimming took 4 bases from V and 4 from J, leaving 16 bases between them. The sequencing template was cDNA reverse transcribed from extracted RNA. TCRdb keeps only in-frame clones here, not all; method: immunoSEQ multiplex PCR. The table has 150,000 to 200,000 clones, over 50% seen once. The table lists this clone with a few counts. The sample in question was CD4+ T cells sorted from blood, obtained at week 0. This chain links TRBV29-1 with TRBJ1-1, with D possibly matching TRBD1 (5 bases). The TCR originated in a human donor with alopecia areata. The CDR3, as DNA: TGCAGCGTTGTGGGCAGGGCGAGTGCCACTGAAGCTTTCTTT. Protein: CSVVGRASATEAFF.